The 29 T cell receptor beta chains given below trace back to one sample, sequenced in a study of Graves' ophthalmopathy and Graves' hyperthyroidism. Transcripts of RNA were the source for amplifying TCR beta CDR3 regions. Second-round multiplex PCR followed a first-round RT-PCR using HTBI primers. TCRdb itself ran the multiplex PCR reads through MiXCR, one entry per CDR3 protein. The table records approximately 460,000 distinct CDR3 sequences, approximately 14% of them present only once. Input material: blood. The receptors shown here come from a woman younger than 45 with Graves' ophthalmopathy.

This clonotype was counted many times. The chain carries TRBV15 and TRBJ1-2; 9 bases align to TRBD1. V dropped 3 bases and J dropped 4; count of bases not matched to a gene: 9. The CDR3 runs to 16 residues. Germline values: CDR1 LNHNV, CDR2 YYDKDF (reference sequence). The CDR3 is CATSSGTGFVVYGYTF. The CDR3 nucleotides read TGTGCCACCAGCAGCGGGACAGGGTTTGTTGTCTATGGCTACACCTTC. The full variable domain, in which reference TRBV15 and TRBJ1-2 provide the parts outside the CDR3, is DAMVIQNPRYQVTQFGKPVTLSCSQTLNHNVMYWYQQKSSQAPKLLFHYYDKDFNNEADTPDNFQSRRPNTSFCFLDIRSPGLGDTAMYLCATSSGTGFVVYGYTFGSGTRLTVV.

This clonotype came up a few times. V is TRBV20-1 and J is TRBJ1-2; 7 positions match TRBD1. In germline, CDR1 is DFQATT, CDR2 SNEGSKA (reference sequence). After removal of 6 bases from V and 4 bases from J, the junction contained 11 bases not matched to a gene. The CDR3 totals 14 residues. CDR3 nucleotides: TGCAGTGCGCAGAGCACCAGGGGGGGCTATGGCTACACCTTC. Its protein is CSAQSTRGGYGYTF.

Ten or more counts support this clonotype. The chain links TRBV28 to TRBJ1-2, with 11 positions matching TRBD1. Germline CDR1 is MDHEN and CDR2 is SYDVKM. The V segment lost 4 bases and the J segment 5 bases; nucleotides outside the gene matches: 6. This CDR3 region has 15 residues. CDR3 protein: CASSSRTGGLYGYTF. In DNA, the CDR3 is TGTGCCAGCAGTTCCCGGACAGGGGGCCTTTATGGCTACACCTTC.

The J gene is TRBJ2-7, the V gene TRBV28; 9 bases line up with TRBD1. CDR1 MDHEN and CDR2 SYDVKM come from the germline V gene. CDR3 length: 14 amino acids. V was pared by 3 bases and J by 7 bases, with 7 bases of the junction left unmatched. The CDR3 DNA sequence: TGTGCCAGCAGTTTTTCGGACAGGGGTGGAGAGCAGTACTTC. Its translation: CASSFSDRGGEQYF.

This sequence joins TRBV5-1 and TRBJ2-7; 9 bases line up with TRBD1. The V gene's germline CDR1 is SGHRS and CDR2 YFSETQ. There are 17 residues in the CDR3. V was pared by 0 bases and J by 5 bases, with 12 bases of the junction left unmatched. The CDR3 DNA follows: TGCGCCAGCAGCTTGGCCGTGGAGGGGACAGGGCACCACGAGCAGTACTTC. This translates into CASSLAVEGTGHHEQYF.

The sample holds many counts of this clonotype. The junction does not match germline at one end; this may be a read error. The chain uses TRBV12-3 or TRBV12-4 and TRBJ2-4, with D tentatively TRBD1 (6 bases). CDR3 length equals 14 residues. The CDR3 region is CASSSDPDRNIKYF. DNA for the CDR3: TGTGCCAGCAGTTCAGACCCGGACAGAAACATTAAGTACTTC.

Ten or more counts support this clonotype. This chain joins TRBV28 and TRBJ1-5; D unresolved. This CDR3 spans 15 amino acids. From germline, CDR1 is MDHEN and CDR2 SYDVKM. Between the trimmed V and J ends, which lost 3 bases and 2 bases, there was a span of 11 bases. DNA of the CDR3: TGTGCCAGCAGTTTCAGCCAGTTGGGCAATCAGCCCCAGCATTTT. It translates to CASSFSQLGNQPQHF.

The J gene is TRBJ1-4, the V gene TRBV11-1; D uncertain. V was clipped by 4 bases and J by 7 bases, with 16 bases between them. This CDR3 comprises 15 residues. Germline CDR1 and CDR2: SGHAT and FQDESV (reference sequence). This CDR3 reads CASSSNLGGGEKLFF. The CDR3 DNA sequence: TGTGCCAGCAGCTCGAACTTGGGCGGCGGTGAAAAACTGTTTTTT. Looking up the rest from reference TRBV11-1 and TRBJ1-4 gives the full variable domain: EAEVAQSPRYKITEKSQAVAFWCDPISGHATLYWYRQILGQGPELLVQFQDESVVDDSQLPKDRFSAERLKGVDSTLKIQPAELGDSAMYLCASSSNLGGGEKLFFGSGTQLSVL.

This clonotype was seen many times. The rearrangement uses TRBV24-1 and TRBJ2-5; unclear D gene. Germline values: CDR1 KGHDR, CDR2 SFDVKD. CDR3 length: 12 residues. Trimming cost V 7 bases and J 2 bases, with 7 bases left between them. CDR3 nucleotides: TGTGCCACCAGGGGTTTACAAGAGACCCAGTACTTC. It is translated as CATRGLQETQYF.

This clonotype occurred a few times. This may be a read error, as it is one base from a much larger clone. This chain joins TRBV6-1 and TRBJ2-2, with TRBD2 as a possible D gene (5 bases). CDR1 MNHNS and CDR2 SASEGT come from the germline V gene. This CDR3 has 16 residues. CDR3 sequence (DNA): TGTGCCAGTGTTAAACCCCGCAGGAGGCGTACCGGGGAGCTGCTTTTT. It yields the protein CASVKPRRRRTGELLF.

This clonotype was counted many times. The chain uses TRBV12-3 or TRBV12-4 and TRBJ2-5; 13 bases align to TRBD2. After removal of 6 bases from V and 5 bases from J, the junction contained 9 bases not matched to a gene. The CDR3 runs to 16 residues. The DNA for the CDR3 is TGTGCCAGCAGCCCAAGGGGACTAGCGGGATTGGAGACCCAGTACTTC. Residues: CASSPRGLAGLETQYF.

The table lists this clonotype with many counts. CDR3 bases: TGTGCCTCCTCGGACGGACCTAATTCACCCCTCCACTTT. Amino acid sequence: CASSDGPNSPLHF. V usage is TRBV11-3 and J usage is TRBJ1-6; D is unclear. CDR3 length: 13 amino acids. V lost 11 bases and J 6 bases, leaving 14 bases between the germline ends. Germline V gives CDR1 SGHNT, CDR2 YENEEA.

In its sample, this clonotype was seen many times. The V gene is TRBV19, the J gene TRBJ1-5; 8 bases are shared with TRBD1. J gave up 6 bases and V 6 bases, and 7 bases lay outside the gene matches. Germline V lookup: CDR1 LNHDA, CDR2 SQIVND (reference sequence). This CDR3 spans 14 amino acids. The CDR3 sequence is CASSRRTGPQPQHF. The DNA for the CDR3 is TGTGCCAGTAGCCGGAGGACAGGGCCTCAGCCCCAGCATTTT.

V is TRBV5-1 and J is TRBJ1-2; possible D gene TRBD1, 5 bases. Germline V gene data show CDR1 as SGHRS and CDR2 as YFSETQ. V lost 2 bases and J lost 4, with 15 bases in between. The CDR3 totals 15 residues. The CDR3 loop reads CASSFDRATIYGYTF. The CDR3 bases are TGCGCCAGCAGCTTCGACAGAGCAACTATCTATGGCTACACCTTC.

This clonotype has only a few counts. This chain connects TRBV20-1 to TRBJ1-1, with D unclear. The CDR3 has 13 amino acids. Trimming cost V 6 bases and J 3 bases, with 14 bases left between them. Germline lookup yields CDR1 DFQATT and CDR2 SNEGSKA (reference sequence). As DNA, the CDR3 is TGCAGTGCCCGAGAGGGCGGGGACACTGAAGCTTTCTTT. Its protein product is CSAREGGDTEAFF.

This clonotype was seen just once. This sequence may be a read error, since a much larger clone differs from it by one base. V is TRBV29-1 and J is TRBJ2-5; D might be TRBD1 or TRBD2, each matching 5 bases. CDR1 is SQVTM and CDR2 is ANQGSEA in the germline V gene. The CDR3 is made up of 15 amino acids. The CDR3 spells CSVGAGHTRGESQYF. For the CDR3, the DNA is TGCAGCGTTGGGGCAGGGCACACTCGAGGGGAGAGCCAGTACTTC.

About this clonotype: A much bigger clone sits one base away, suggesting this may be a read error. The V call is TRBV4-1, the J call TRBJ2-7; D is undetermined. V gave up 6 bases and J gave up 4 bases, with 13 bases separating them. Germline V gene lookup returns CDR1 MGHRA and CDR2 YSYEKL. CDR3 length: 13 residues. The CDR3 sequence: CASSQKPGYEQYF. CDR3 bases: TGCGCCAGCAGTCAGAAGCCAGGTTACGAGCAGTACTTC.

This clonotype has just a few counts. The chain employs TRBV2 and TRBJ1-5; a possible D gene is TRBD1 (5 bases). Per the germline V gene, CDR1 is SNHLY and CDR2 is FYNNEI. This CDR3 is built from 15 residues. The V gene lost 7 bases and the J gene lost 7 bases, with 20 bases spanning the gap. The CDR3 sequence is CASTIRASGGQPQHF. In DNA form, the CDR3 reads TGTGCCAGCACCATCCGGGCCTCCGGGGGACAGCCCCAGCATTTT.

This sequence joins TRBV28 and TRBJ1-6, with D maybe TRBD1 (6 bases). This CDR3 comprises 15 residues. Germline loops: CDR1 MDHEN, CDR2 SYDVKM. V was shortened by 6 bases and J by 7 bases, with 16 bases between the two germline ends. CDR3 loop: CASSKTGFGNSPLHF. CDR3 DNA: TGTGCCAGCAGCAAAACAGGGTTTGGCAATTCACCCCTCCACTTT.

This clonotype was counted between two and nine times. The gene calls are TRBV9 and TRBJ2-7; D perhaps matches TRBD2 (5 bases). CDR3 length: 15 residues. V shed 3 bases and J shed 6 bases, with 19 bases lying between them. Looked up from germline, CDR1 is SGDLS and CDR2 is YYNGEE. CDR3 residues: CASSAQRTALSEQYF. In nucleotides, the CDR3 is TGTGCCAGCAGCGCCCAACGGACTGCGTTGAGCGAGCAGTACTTC.

The table lists this clonotype with many counts. The chain uses TRBV20-1 and TRBJ1-1, with D tentatively TRBD1 (6 bases). The CDR3 covers 13 residues. Trimming pared 1 base from V and 8 bases from J, leaving 14 bases between. Germline CDR1 reads DFQATT; CDR2 reads SNEGSKA (reference sequence). In nucleotides, the CDR3 is TGCAGTGCTAGAGTGTGGGGGCAGCCGGAAGCTTTCTTT. It is translated as CSARVWGQPEAFF.

This clonotype has ten or more counts. The gene calls are TRBV24-1 and TRBJ1-3, with a possible D match to TRBD1 (5 bases). The CDR3 totals 14 residues. Trimming removed 4 bases from V and 1 base from J, with 7 bases in between. Germline V gives CDR1 KGHDR, CDR2 SFDVKD. In DNA form, the CDR3 reads TGTGCCACCAGTGACCAGGGTTCTGGAAACACCATATATTTT. Protein sequence: CATSDQGSGNTIYF.

This clonotype was observed at least ten times. The chain recombines TRBV28 with TRBJ2-7; D ambiguous. The ends were cut back, 5 bases at V and 2 bases at J, with 10 bases in the middle. Germline V lookup: CDR1 MDHEN, CDR2 SYDVKM. The CDR3 is 13 residues long. The chain's CDR3 is CASSLRHPYEQYF. The CDR3 DNA is TGTGCCAGCAGTCTACGACATCCCTACGAGCAGTACTTC.

At least ten counts were recorded for this clonotype. The chain combines TRBV7-2 with TRBJ1-2; unclear D gene. Germline V CDR1 and CDR2: SGHTA, FQGNSA. The CDR3 runs to 14 residues. Trimming took off 7 bases at V and 0 bases at J, with 12 bases between the two ends. The CDR3 region is CASMPTLANYGYTF. CDR3 sequence (DNA): TGTGCCAGCATGCCGACCTTAGCTAACTATGGCTACACCTTC.

On this clonotype: Given the absence of the conserved phenylalanine or tryptophan at the CDR3 end, a read error is likely. J is TRBJ2-5 and V is TRBV3-1; 10 bases line up with TRBD2. The length of the CDR3 is 15 residues. V trimming: 4 bases; J trimming: 1 base; junction bases outside the gene matches: 3. The V gene's germline CDR1 is LGHDT and CDR2 YNNKEL (reference sequence). This CDR3 reads CASSRLAGSQETQYL. For the CDR3, the DNA is TGTGCCAGCAGCCGACTAGCGGGTTCCCAAGAGACCCAGTACCTC.

This clonotype was observed a few times. The chain joins TRBV6-5 to TRBJ1-2; D gene unclear. This CDR3 has 15 residues. The germline V gene encodes CDR1 MNHEY and CDR2 SVGAGI. The V end lost 0 bases, the J end lost 2 bases, and 10 bases lay between the germline ends. This CDR3 reads CASSYSALYNYGYTF. CDR3 DNA: TGTGCCAGCAGTTACTCGGCACTCTACAACTATGGCTACACCTTC.

This clonotype was seen more than once but under ten times. Since a much larger clone is just one base distant, this may be a read error. The chain employs TRBV19 and TRBJ2-2; possible D gene TRBD2, 6 bases. The CDR3 covers 14 residues. CDR1 is LNHDA, CDR2 SQIVND, per germline (reference sequence). The DNA of the CDR3 is TGTGCCAGTAGGCTAGCGACGAACACCGGGGAGCTGTGTTTT. Amino acid sequence: CASRLATNTGELCF.

There are many counts of this clonotype. This chain uses TRBV7-8 with TRBJ1-5; possibly TRBD1 for D (5 bases). The length of the CDR3 is 14 residues. The V gene's germline CDR1 is SGHVS and CDR2 FQNEAQ. The V end was cut by 5 bases, the J end by 4 bases, with 12 bases between. CDR3 coding DNA: TGTGCCAGCAGCACTACAGGCCCGAATCAGCCCCAGCATTTT. Its translation: CASSTTGPNQPQHF.

In this sample, this clonotype turned up many times. The chain combines TRBV12-5 with TRBJ1-2; TRBD1 matches 7 bases. V was pared by 4 bases and J by 8 bases, with 10 bases of the junction left unmatched. Germline CDR1 is LGHNT and CDR2 is FRNRAP. The CDR3 length is 14 residues. The CDR3: CASGSGGGARGYTF. Here the CDR3 DNA reads TGTGCTAGTGGTTCCGGAGGGGGCGCGAGAGGCTACACCTTC.